This T cell receptor (beta chain) was captured by sequencing in a study of tumor-infiltrating lymphocytes in primary liver carcinoma. Trimming pared 5 bases from V and 6 bases from J, leaving 17 bases between. The CDR3 covers 14 residues. Germline CDR1 SGHNT, CDR2 YYREEE (reference sequence). This clonotype appeared a few times. A constant-region primer served to make TCR beta cDNA from about 0.5 ug total RNA. TCR beta libraries came from three nested multiplex PCR rounds using slightly modified ARM-PCR. A C-beta reverse primer was combined with TRBV1-TRBV30 forward primers in the first two PCR rounds, and each round had about 10 cycles. From the multiplex PCR reads, TCRdb called clonotypes with MiXCR, one entry per CDR3 protein. The data contain 100,000 or so distinct CDR3 sequences, around 83% of them seen just once; the ten biggest clones take up approximately 18%. Co-extraction of both nucleic acids (RNA and DNA) used about 20-34 mg of unsorted bulk tissue.

V usage is TRBV5-4 and J usage is TRBJ1-2; tentatively, D is TRBD1 (5 bases). Sequenced input: liver tumor tissue from sampling region 3. Regarding subset: tumor region T3, left-lateral pole. This receptor was taken from a man between 35 and 55 years old with primary liver carcinoma and hepatitis B virus infection. DNA of the CDR3: TGTGCCAGCAGTTCGGACATTTCCTCTAATGGCTACACCTTC. Amino acids: CASSSDISSNGYTF.